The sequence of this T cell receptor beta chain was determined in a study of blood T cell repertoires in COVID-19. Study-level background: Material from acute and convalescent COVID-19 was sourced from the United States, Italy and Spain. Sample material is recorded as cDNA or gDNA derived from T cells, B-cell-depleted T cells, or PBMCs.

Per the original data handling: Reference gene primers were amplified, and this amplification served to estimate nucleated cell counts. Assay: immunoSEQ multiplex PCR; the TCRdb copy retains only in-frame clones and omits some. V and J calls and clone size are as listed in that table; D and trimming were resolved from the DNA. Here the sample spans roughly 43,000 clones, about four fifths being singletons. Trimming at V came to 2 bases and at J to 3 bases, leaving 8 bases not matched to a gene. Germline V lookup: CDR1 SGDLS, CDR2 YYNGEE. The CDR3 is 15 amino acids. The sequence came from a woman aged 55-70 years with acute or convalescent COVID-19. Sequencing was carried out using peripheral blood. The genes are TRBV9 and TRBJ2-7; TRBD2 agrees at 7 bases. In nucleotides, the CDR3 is TGTGCCAGCAGCGTTTCTGGGGGGGTCCACTACGAGCAGTACTTC. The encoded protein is CASSVSGGVHYEQYF.